These T cell receptor beta chains were read from a single sample in a study of OX40 agonist ivuxolimab in advanced cancers. Clones were sequenced by immunoSEQ multiplex PCR, and TCRdb holds only the in-frame ones, with some missing. The profile covers approximately 100,000 clones, with roughly 87% appearing a single time and under 2% taken by the ten largest. The sequencing here drew on CD4+ or CD8+ T cells sorted from blood, taken in a trial of the OX40 agonist ivuxolimab. Receptors were obtained from an adult with an advanced solid tumor such as melanoma, head and neck, liver or kidney cancer. Both conserved end residues are part of each CDR3. Fields, in order: J gene, V gene, CDR3 length, CDR3 protein.

>TRBJ1-6|TRBV7-8|16
CASSPDLGQGNSPLHF
>TRBJ2-7|TRBV5-4|15
CASSAGLDLSYEQYF
>TRBJ2-1|TRBV4-3|16
CASSLGTSWEVNEQFF
>TRBJ2-3|TRBV19|17
CASSMLLLAGRTDTQYF
>TRBJ2-1|TRBV21-1|15
CASSKGPSGYNEQFF
>TRBJ2-7|TRBV19|14
CASSISADTYEQYF
>TRBJ1-3|TRBV11-3|15
CASSLNSLSGNTIYF
>TRBJ1-2|TRBV30|13
CAWNQGAEYGYTF
>TRBJ1-5|TRBV7-8|15
CASHVGTGQGQPQHF
>TRBJ1-5|TRBV5-6|13
CASSRTANQPQHF
>TRBJ2-5|TRBV6-5|14
CASSSNRRGETQYF
>TRBJ2-1|TRBV19|15
CASSISRLSYNEQFF
>TRBJ1-5|TRBV19|15
CASSITGYSNQPQHF
>TRBJ2-2|TRBV10-1|17
CASPRSGRRVRTGELFF
>TRBJ1-1|TRBV20-1|11
CSVDANTEAFF
>TRBJ1-1|TRBV19|15
CASRGQTSWNTEAFF
>TRBJ1-4|TRBV6-1|14
CASRADRGSEKLFF
>TRBJ2-4|TRBV4-3|18
CASSHVPGWGLAKNIQYF
>TRBJ1-1|TRBV7-8|13
CASSLAGRIEAFF
>TRBJ2-7|TRBV10-3|14
CAIAGSGRSYEQYF
>TRBJ1-2|TRBV29-1|12
CSVELGGYGYTF
>TRBJ2-7|TRBV5-6|13
CASSFGQGHEQYF
>TRBJ1-3|TRBV19|16
CASSRLSGNSGNTIYF
>TRBJ2-5|TRBV28|14
CASRKMAGGETQYF
>TRBJ2-7|TRBV10-3|18
CAISNTWGSSSGSYEQYF
>TRBJ2-5|TRBV30|13
CASSGREQETQYF
>TRBJ2-1|TRBV9|12
CASSVDSGEQFF
>TRBJ2-7|TRBV5-1|14
CASSLGPLGYEQYF
>TRBJ2-7|TRBV5-1|15
CASSFLAGPNYEQYF
>TRBJ2-3|TRBV9|13
CASSVTSVDTQYF
>TRBJ2-3|TRBV19|14
CASTPFEGTDTQYF
>TRBJ2-3|TRBV7-8|17
CASSGLPGGISTDTQYF
>TRBJ2-5|TRBV5-4|14
CASSLAGSGKTQYF
>TRBJ2-7|TRBV18|14
CASSPPNNPYEQYF
>TRBJ1-1|TRBV14|13
CASNEGQGVQAFF